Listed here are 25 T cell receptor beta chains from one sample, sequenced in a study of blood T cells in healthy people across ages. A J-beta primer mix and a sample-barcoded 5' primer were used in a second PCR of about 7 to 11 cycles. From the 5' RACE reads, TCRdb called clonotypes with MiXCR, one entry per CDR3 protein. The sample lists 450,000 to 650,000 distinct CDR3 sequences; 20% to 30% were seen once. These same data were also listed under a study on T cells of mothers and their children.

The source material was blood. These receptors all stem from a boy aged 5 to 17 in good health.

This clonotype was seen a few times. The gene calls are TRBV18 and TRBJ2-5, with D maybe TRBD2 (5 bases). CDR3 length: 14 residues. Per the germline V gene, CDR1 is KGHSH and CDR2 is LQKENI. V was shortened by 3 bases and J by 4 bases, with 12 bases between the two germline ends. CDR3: CASSPALGGETQYF. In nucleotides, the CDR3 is TGTGCCAGCTCACCTGCCTTAGGAGGAGAGACCCAGTACTTC.

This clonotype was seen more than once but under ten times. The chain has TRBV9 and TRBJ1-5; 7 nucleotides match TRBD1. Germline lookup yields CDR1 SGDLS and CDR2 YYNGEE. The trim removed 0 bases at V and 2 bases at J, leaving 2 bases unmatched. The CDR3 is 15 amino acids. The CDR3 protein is CASSVGGTGNQPQHF. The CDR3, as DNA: TGTGCCAGCAGCGTAGGGGGGACAGGCAATCAGCCCCAGCATTTT.

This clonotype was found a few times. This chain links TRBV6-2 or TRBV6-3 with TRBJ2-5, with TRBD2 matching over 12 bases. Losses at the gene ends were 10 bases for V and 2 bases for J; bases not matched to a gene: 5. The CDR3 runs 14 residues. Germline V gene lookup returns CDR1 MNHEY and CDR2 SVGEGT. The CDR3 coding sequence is TGTGCCACAACTAGCGGGGGGCCTCAAGAGACCCAGTACTTC. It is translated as CATTSGGPQETQYF.

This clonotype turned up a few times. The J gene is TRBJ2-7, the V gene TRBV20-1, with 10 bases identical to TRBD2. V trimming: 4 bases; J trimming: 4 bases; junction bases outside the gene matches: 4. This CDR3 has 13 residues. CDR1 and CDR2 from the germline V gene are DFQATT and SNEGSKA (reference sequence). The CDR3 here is CSAISGGKYEQYF. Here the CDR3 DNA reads TGCAGTGCTATTAGCGGGGGGAAGTACGAGCAGTACTTC.

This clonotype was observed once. The chain's CDR3 is CSASGTSGKTDTQYF. The CDR3, as DNA: TGCAGTGCGTCCGGGACTAGCGGGAAAACAGATACGCAGTATTTT. The rearrangement joins TRBV20-1 to TRBJ2-3; TRBD2 matches at 13 bases. The CDR3 is made up of 15 amino acids. In germline, CDR1 is DFQATT, CDR2 SNEGSKA (reference sequence). Trimming took 6 bases from V and 3 from J; bases not matched to a gene: 6.

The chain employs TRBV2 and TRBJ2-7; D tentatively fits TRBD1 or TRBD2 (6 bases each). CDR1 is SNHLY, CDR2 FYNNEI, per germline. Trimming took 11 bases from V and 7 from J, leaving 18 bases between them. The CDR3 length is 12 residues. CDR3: CAGGWGAEEQYF. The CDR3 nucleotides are TGTGCCGGCGGTTGGGGGGCGGAGGAGCAGTACTTC.

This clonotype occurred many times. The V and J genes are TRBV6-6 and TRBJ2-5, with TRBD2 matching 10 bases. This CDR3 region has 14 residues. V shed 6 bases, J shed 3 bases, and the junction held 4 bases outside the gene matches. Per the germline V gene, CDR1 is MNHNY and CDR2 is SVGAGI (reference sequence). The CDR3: CASSRTSGEETQYF. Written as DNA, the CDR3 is TGTGCCAGCAGCCGTACTAGCGGGGAAGAGACCCAGTACTTC.

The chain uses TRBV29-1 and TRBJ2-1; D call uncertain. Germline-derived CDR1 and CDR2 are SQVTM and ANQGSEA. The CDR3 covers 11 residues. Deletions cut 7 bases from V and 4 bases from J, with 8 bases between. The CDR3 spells CSGKTYNEQFF. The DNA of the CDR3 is TGCAGCGGGAAAACGTACAATGAGCAGTTCTTC.

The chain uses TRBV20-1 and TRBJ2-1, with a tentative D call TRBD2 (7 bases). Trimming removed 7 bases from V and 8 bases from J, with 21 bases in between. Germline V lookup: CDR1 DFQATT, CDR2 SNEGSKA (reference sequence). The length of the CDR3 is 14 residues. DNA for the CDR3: TGCAGTGTCCCCCCGGCGGGGGCTGGGGATGAGCAGTTCTTC. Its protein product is CSVPPAGAGDEQFF.

The CDR3 is CASSFHRWGYGYTF. DNA for the CDR3: TGTGCCAGCAGTTTCCACAGGTGGGGCTATGGCTACACCTTC. The V call is TRBV27, the J call TRBJ1-2; a possible D gene is TRBD1 (5 bases). The CDR3 contains 14 residues. V was cut by 3 bases and J by 4 bases, with 12 bases left in between. The germline V gene encodes CDR1 MNHEY and CDR2 SMNVEV (reference sequence).

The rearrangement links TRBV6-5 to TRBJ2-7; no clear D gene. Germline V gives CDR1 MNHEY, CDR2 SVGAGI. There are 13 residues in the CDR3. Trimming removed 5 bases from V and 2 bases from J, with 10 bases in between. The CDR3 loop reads CASSVFRAYEQYF. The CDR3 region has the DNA TGTGCCAGCAGTGTCTTCAGAGCCTACGAGCAGTACTTC.

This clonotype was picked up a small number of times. This chain's CDR3 is CASSPGGRGVLDTQYF. CDR3 DNA: TGCGCCAGCTCCCCAGGGGGGCGCGGGGTGCTAGATACGCAGTATTTT. V is TRBV5-1 and J is TRBJ2-3, with D possibly TRBD1 on 7 matching bases. This CDR3 comprises 16 residues. The ends were cut back, 7 bases at V and 5 bases at J, with 23 bases in the middle. Germline loops: CDR1 SGHRS, CDR2 YFSETQ.

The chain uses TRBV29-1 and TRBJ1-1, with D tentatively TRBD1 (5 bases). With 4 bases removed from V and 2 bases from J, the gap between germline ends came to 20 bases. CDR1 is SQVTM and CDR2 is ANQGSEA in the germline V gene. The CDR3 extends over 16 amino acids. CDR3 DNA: TGCAGCGTTGGGGGTCTGCAGGGACGAGAAAACACTGAAGCTTTCTTT. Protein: CSVGGLQGRENTEAFF.

The CDR3 protein is CASSQDSRSGANVLTF. The CDR3 DNA follows: TGCGCCAGCAGCCAAGATTCTAGGTCTGGGGCCAACGTCCTGACTTTC. The chain has TRBV4-3 and TRBJ2-6; no clear D. CDR1 LGHNA and CDR2 YSLEER come from the germline V gene. Trimming pared 0 bases from V and 1 base from J, leaving 7 bases between. CDR3 size: 16 residues.

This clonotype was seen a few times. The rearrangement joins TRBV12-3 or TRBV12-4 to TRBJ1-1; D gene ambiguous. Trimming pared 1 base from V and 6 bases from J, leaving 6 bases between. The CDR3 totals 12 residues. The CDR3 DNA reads TGTGCCAGCAGTTTAGGTACGCCTGAAGCTTTCTTT. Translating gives CASSLGTPEAFF.

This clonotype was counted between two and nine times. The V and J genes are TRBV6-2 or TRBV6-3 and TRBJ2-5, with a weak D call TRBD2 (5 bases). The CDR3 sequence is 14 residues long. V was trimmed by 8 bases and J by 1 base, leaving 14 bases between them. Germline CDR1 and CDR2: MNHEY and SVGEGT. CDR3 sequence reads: CASDLAGFQETQYF. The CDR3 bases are TGTGCCAGCGATCTAGCCGGGTTCCAAGAGACCCAGTACTTC.

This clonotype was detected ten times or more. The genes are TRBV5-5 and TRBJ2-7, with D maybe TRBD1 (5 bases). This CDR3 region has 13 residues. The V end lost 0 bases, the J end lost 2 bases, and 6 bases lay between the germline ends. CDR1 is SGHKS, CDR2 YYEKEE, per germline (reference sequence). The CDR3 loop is CASSLDRPYEQYF. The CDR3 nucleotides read TGTGCCAGCAGCTTGGACAGGCCCTACGAGCAGTACTTC.

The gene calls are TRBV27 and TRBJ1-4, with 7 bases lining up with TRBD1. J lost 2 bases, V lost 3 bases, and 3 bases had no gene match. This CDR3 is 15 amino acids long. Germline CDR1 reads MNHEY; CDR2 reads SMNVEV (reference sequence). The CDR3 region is CASSFRTGTNEKLFF. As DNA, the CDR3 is TGTGCCAGCAGTTTCCGGACAGGTACTAATGAAAAACTGTTTTTT.

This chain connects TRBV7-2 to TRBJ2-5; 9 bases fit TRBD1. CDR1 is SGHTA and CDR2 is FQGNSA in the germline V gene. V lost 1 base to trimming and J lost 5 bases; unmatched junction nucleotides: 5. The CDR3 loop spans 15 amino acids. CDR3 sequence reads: CASSLGDRERETQYF. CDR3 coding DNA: TGTGCCAGCAGCTTAGGGGACAGGGAGCGGGAGACCCAGTACTTC.

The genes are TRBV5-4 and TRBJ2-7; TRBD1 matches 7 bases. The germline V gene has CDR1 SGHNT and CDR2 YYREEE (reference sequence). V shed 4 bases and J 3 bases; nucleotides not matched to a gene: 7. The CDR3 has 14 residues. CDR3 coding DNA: TGTGCCAGCAGCACGCCGGGACAGCTCTACGAGCAGTACTTC. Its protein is CASSTPGQLYEQYF.

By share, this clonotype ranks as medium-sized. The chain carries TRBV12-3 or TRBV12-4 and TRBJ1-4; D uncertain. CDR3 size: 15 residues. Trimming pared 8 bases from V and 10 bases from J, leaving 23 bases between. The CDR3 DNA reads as TGTGCCAGCGGCGTAGAGGGCCCCGCTCCCGTAAAACTGTTTTTT. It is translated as CASGVEGPAPVKLFF.

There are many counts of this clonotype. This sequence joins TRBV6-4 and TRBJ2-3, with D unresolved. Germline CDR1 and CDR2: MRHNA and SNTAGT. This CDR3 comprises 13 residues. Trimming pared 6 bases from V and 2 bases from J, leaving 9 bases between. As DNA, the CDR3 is TGTGCCAGCAGCCTAACGGCCACAGATACGCAGTATTTT. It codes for CASSLTATDTQYF.

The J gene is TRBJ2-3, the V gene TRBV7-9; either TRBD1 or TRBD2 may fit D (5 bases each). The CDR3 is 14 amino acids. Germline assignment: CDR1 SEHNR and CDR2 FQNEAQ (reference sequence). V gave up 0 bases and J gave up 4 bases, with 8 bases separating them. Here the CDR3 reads CASSLAGDPDTQYF. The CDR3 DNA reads TGTGCCAGCAGCTTAGCCGGGGACCCAGATACGCAGTATTTT. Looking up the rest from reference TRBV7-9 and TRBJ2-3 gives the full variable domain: DTGVSQNPRHKITKRGQNVTFRCDPISEHNRLYWYRQTLGQGPEFLTYFQNEAQLEKSRLLSDRFSAERPKGSFSTLEIQRTEQGDSAMYLCASSLAGDPDTQYFGPGTRLTVL.

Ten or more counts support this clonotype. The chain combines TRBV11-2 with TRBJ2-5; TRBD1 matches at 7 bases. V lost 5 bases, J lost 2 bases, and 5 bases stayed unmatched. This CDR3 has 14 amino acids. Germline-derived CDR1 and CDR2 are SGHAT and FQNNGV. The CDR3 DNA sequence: TGTGCCAGCAGCCGTCGGGACAGACAAGAGACCCAGTACTTC. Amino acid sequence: CASSRRDRQETQYF.

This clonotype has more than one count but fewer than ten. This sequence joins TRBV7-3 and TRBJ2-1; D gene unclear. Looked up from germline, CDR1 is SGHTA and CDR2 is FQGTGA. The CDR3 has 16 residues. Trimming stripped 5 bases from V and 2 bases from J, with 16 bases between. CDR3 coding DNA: TGTGCCAGCAGCCCCTCTTTTGTAGGACCCTACAATGAGCAGTTCTTC. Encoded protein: CASSPSFVGPYNEQFF.